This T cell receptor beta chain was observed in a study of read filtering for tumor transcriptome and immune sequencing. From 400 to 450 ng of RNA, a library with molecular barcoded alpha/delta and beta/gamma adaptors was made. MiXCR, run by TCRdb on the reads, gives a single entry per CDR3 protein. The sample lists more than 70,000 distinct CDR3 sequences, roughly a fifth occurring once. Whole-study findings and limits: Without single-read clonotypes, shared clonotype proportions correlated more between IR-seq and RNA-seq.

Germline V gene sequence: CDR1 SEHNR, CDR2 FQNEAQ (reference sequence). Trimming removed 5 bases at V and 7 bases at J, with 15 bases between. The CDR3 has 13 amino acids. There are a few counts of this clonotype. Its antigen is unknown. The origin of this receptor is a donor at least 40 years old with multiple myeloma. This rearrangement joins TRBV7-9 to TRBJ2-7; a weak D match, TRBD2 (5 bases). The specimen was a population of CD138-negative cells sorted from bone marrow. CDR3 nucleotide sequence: TGTGCCAGCAGCCTCTCGGACTCGGGGGAGCAGTACTTC. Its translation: CASSLSDSGEQYF.